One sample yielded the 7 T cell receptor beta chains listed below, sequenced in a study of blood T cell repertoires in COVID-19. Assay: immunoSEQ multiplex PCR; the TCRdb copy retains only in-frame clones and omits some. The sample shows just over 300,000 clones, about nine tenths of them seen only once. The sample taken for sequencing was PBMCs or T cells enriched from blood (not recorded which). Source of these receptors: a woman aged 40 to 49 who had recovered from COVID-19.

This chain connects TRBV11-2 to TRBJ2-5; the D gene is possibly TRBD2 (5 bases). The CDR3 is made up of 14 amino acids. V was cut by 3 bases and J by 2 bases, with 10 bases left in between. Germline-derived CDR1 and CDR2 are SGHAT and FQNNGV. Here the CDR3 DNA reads TGTGCCAGCAGCTTTACCAGGACTCAAGAGACCCAGTACTTC. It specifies CASSFTRTQETQYF.

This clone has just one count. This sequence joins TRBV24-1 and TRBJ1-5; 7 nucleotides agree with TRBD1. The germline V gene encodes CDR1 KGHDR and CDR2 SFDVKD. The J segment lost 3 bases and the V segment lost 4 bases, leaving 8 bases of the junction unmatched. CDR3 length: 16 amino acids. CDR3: CATSEPGTVNNQPQHF. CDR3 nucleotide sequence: TGTGCCACCAGTGAACCCGGGACAGTGAACAATCAGCCCCAGCATTTT.

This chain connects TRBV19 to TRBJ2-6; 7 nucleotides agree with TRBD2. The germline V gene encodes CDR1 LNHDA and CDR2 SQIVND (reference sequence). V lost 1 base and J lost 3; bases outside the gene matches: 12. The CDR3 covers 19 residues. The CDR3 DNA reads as TGTGCCAGTAGTATAGGACGGGGGGAACTCCGGGGTGGGGCCAACGTCCTGACTTTC. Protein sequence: CASSIGRGELRGGANVLTF.

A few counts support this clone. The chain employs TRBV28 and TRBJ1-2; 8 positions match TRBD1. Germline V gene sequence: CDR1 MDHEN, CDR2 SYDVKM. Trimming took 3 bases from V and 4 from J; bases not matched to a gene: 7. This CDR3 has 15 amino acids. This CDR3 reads CASSLAGGMIYGYTF. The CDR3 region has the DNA TGTGCCAGCAGTTTGGCAGGGGGCATGATCTATGGCTACACCTTC.

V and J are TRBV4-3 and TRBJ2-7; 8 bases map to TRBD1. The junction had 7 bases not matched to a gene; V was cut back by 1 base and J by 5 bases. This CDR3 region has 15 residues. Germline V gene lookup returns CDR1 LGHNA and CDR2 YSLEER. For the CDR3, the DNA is TGCGCCAGCAGCCAAGTCCGCAGGGGGCTCGACGAGCAGTACTTC. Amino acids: CASSQVRRGLDEQYF.

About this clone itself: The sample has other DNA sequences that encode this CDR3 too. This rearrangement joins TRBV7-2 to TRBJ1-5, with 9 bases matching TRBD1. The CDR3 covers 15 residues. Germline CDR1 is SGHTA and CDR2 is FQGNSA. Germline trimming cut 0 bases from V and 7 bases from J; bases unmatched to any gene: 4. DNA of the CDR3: TGTGCCAGCAGCTTAGCGGGACAGGGTGGCCAGCCCCAGCATTTT. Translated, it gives CASSLAGQGGQPQHF.

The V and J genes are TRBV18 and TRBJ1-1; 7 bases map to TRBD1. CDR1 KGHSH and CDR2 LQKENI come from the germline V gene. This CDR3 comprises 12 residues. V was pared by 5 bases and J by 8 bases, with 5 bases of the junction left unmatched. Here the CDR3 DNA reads TGTGCCAGCTCATCCACAGGGGACGAAGCTTTCTTT. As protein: CASSSTGDEAFF.